This T cell receptor (beta chain) was sequenced in a study of T cells after yellow fever vaccination. Study conclusions and caveats: A large majority of primary-vaccination clones showed up again after the booster (around 96% CD4, around 85% CD8).

The study made its TCR cDNA through 5'RACE template switching. That step introduced a universal primer site along with UMIs. TCRdb reanalysed the 5' RACE reads using MiXCR and keeps one entry per CDR3 protein. This sample has 250,000 to 300,000 distinct CDR3 sequences, with around 4.9% found just once. The junction had 9 bases not matched to a gene; V was cut back by 2 bases and J by 5 bases. The CDR3 totals 15 residues. About this clonotype itself: What it binds is not known.

Source: CD4+ T cells sorted from PBMCs, taken on the day of the yellow fever booster vaccination. The clonotype comes from a man aged 18 to 29 who received the YFV17D yellow fever vaccine. The gene calls are TRBV12-3 or TRBV12-4 and TRBJ2-7; 7 bases line up with TRBD2. The chain's CDR3 is CASSLTLRLANEQYF. The CDR3 coding sequence is TGTGCCAGCAGTTTAACTCTGAGACTAGCCAACGAGCAGTACTTC.